One and the same sample provided the 7 T cell receptor beta chains below, sequenced in a study of shared clonotypes between healthy human individuals. TCRdb's copy holds only in-frame clones and misses some; the assay was immunoSEQ multiplex PCR. The table records around 530,000 clones, around 78% of them present only once. The sample consisted of PBMCs. These receptors originate from a middle-aged woman in good health. Some clones in this sample may be carry-over from other donors' samples.

The chain uses TRBV5-1 and TRBJ2-2; D uncertain. Deletions cut 0 bases from V and 4 bases from J, with 10 bases between. The CDR3 length is 15 residues. Germline CDR1 is SGHRS and CDR2 is YFSETQ. The CDR3 coding sequence is TGCGCCAGCAGCTTGGAGCACCCAACCACCGGGGAGCTGTTTTTT. Its protein is CASSLEHPTTGELFF.

J is TRBJ1-1 and V is TRBV4-1; D uncertain. The V and J ends lost 0 bases and 10 bases respectively, with 18 bases between them. Germline assignment: CDR1 MGHRA and CDR2 YSYEKL. The CDR3 has 15 amino acids. CDR3 region: CASSQDRGGSPGAFF. As DNA, the CDR3 is TGCGCCAGCAGCCAAGATCGGGGAGGGTCCCCGGGAGCTTTCTTT.

V and J are TRBV19 and TRBJ1-5; 7 nucleotides align to TRBD1. Losses at the gene ends were 5 bases for V and 5 bases for J; bases not matched to a gene: 18. Germline V lookup: CDR1 LNHDA, CDR2 SQIVND (reference sequence). This CDR3 is 18 amino acids long. CDR3 region: CASSLRGSQGVFYQPQHF. The CDR3 nucleotides read TGTGCCAGTAGTCTTAGGGGGAGTCAGGGGGTATTTTATCAGCCCCAGCATTTT.

The chain has TRBV6-5 and TRBJ1-3, with D unclear. CDR3 size: 13 residues. CDR1 and CDR2 (germline): MNHEY, SVGAGI. Trimming shortened V by 4 bases and J by 1 base, and 5 bases separated the two germline ends. In nucleotides, the CDR3 is TGTGCCAGCAGTTGGAGATCTGGAAACACCATATATTTT. Protein sequence: CASSWRSGNTIYF.

The chain joins TRBV20-1 to TRBJ1-1; D gene unclear. Germline lookup yields CDR1 DFQATT and CDR2 SNEGSKA (reference sequence). CDR3 length: 10 residues. Trimming left V 7 bases short and J 5 bases short, with 8 bases between. DNA for the CDR3: TGCAGTGTCCTTGGAACTGAAGCTTTCTTT. Its protein is CSVLGTEAFF.

The CDR3 DNA reads as TGTGCCAGCAGTGAACTAGCGCCCCAAGACGAGCAGTACTTC. It is translated as CASSELAPQDEQYF. V gene TRBV6-1 combines with J gene TRBJ2-7; possibly TRBD2 for D (6 bases). This CDR3 has 14 residues. CDR1 and CDR2 (germline): MNHNS, SASEGT. The V gene lost 2 bases and the J gene lost 5 bases, with 13 bases spanning the gap.

The rearrangement links TRBV6-4 to TRBJ2-7; D is uncertain. Germline V gives CDR1 MRHNA, CDR2 SNTAGT. V lost 1 base and J lost 5, with 15 bases in between. The CDR3 runs to 15 residues. The DNA for the CDR3 is TGTGCCAGCAGTGACTGTAGGCGGCAGAGGAACGAGCAGTACTTC. Its protein product is CASSDCRRQRNEQYF.